These 29 T cell receptor beta chains came from one sample sequenced in a study of blood T cell repertoires in COVID-19. TCRdb's table, derived via immunoSEQ multiplex PCR, lists solely in-frame clones and lacks some. The data show 150,000 to 200,000 clones, around 82% seen once. The sample comprised peripheral blood. The receptor set was obtained from a human donor with acute or convalescent COVID-19. The donor label of this sample is uncertain.

This chain's CDR3 is CASSSGSGVYEQYF. The CDR3 DNA sequence: TGTGCCAGCAGTTCGGGTAGCGGAGTCTACGAGCAGTACTTC. The V call is TRBV27, the J call TRBJ2-7; D may be TRBD2 (6 bases). This CDR3 has 14 residues. Trimming removed 4 bases from V and 3 bases from J, with 13 bases in between. CDR1 MNHEY and CDR2 SMNVEV come from the germline V gene (reference sequence).

The chain uses TRBV5-1 and TRBJ1-1; possible D gene TRBD1, 5 bases. The CDR3 has 14 residues. The germline V gene encodes CDR1 SGHRS and CDR2 YFSETQ. V dropped 0 bases and J dropped 2 bases, with 8 bases sitting between them. CDR3 coding DNA: TGCGCCAGCAGCTTGGACAGGCCCAACACTGAAGCTTTCTTT. It is translated as CASSLDRPNTEAFF.

The chain carries TRBV2 and TRBJ1-1, with D possibly matching TRBD1 (6 bases). The CDR3 is 14 amino acids. Germline V lookup: CDR1 SNHLY, CDR2 FYNNEI. Trimming cost V 3 bases and J 8 bases, with 16 bases left between them. The chain's CDR3 is CASSDPGTLIEAFF. Written as DNA, the CDR3 is TGTGCCAGCAGTGACCCCGGGACACTAATCGAAGCTTTCTTT.

V and J are TRBV4-2 and TRBJ2-3, with 11 positions matching TRBD2. V shed 1 base, J shed 2 bases, and the junction held 5 bases outside the gene matches. The CDR3 loop spans 17 amino acids. CDR1 is LGHNA and CDR2 is YNFKEQ in the germline V gene. CDR3 in amino acids: CASSQGGTSGSTDTQYF. The CDR3 DNA sequence: TGTGCCAGCAGCCAAGGCGGGACTAGCGGCTCCACAGATACGCAGTATTTT.

The J gene is TRBJ2-7, the V gene TRBV18; 7 bases agree with TRBD2. CDR1 and CDR2 from the germline V gene are KGHSH and LQKENI. J was trimmed by 0 bases and V by 8 bases; bases with no gene match: 1. The CDR3 spans 12 residues. The CDR3 DNA reads TGTGCCAGCGGCGGGAGCTCCTACGAGCAGTACTTC. Translation gives CASGGSSYEQYF.

This chain joins TRBV6-5 and TRBJ1-1, with TRBD1 matching over 9 bases. Germline CDR1 MNHEY, CDR2 SVGAGI. The V and J ends lost 6 bases and 4 bases, in that order; junction bases with no gene match: 6. The CDR3 has 14 residues. The CDR3 region is CASSPQGAGTEAFF. The CDR3 nucleotides are TGTGCCAGCAGCCCACAGGGGGCTGGCACTGAAGCTTTCTTT.

This chain uses TRBV2 with TRBJ2-3, with 7 bases aligning to TRBD1. Germline lookup yields CDR1 SNHLY and CDR2 FYNNEI. The V segment lost 5 bases and the J segment 4 bases; nucleotides outside the gene matches: 6. The CDR3 totals 14 residues. The CDR3 loop is CASSIDRDADTQYF. CDR3 in DNA: TGTGCCAGCAGTATCGACAGGGACGCAGATACGCAGTATTTT.

The chain has TRBV19 and TRBJ1-3; D remains unclear. Germline V gene sequence: CDR1 LNHDA, CDR2 SQIVND (reference sequence). This CDR3 region has 15 residues. Trimming cost V 5 bases and J 1 base, with 12 bases left between them. CDR3 protein: CASSPAAGSGNTIYF. CDR3 DNA: TGTGCCAGTAGTCCAGCGGCAGGTTCTGGAAACACCATATATTTT.

Here the CDR3 DNA reads TGTGCCAGCAGCCCCCAGGGGGTTAGGGGCGATGAAAAACTGTTTTTT. Residues: CASSPQGVRGDEKLFF. The chain employs TRBV9 and TRBJ1-4; 7 bases line up with TRBD1. The CDR3 loop spans 16 amino acids. Per germline, CDR1 SGDLS and CDR2 YYNGEE. V gave up 4 bases and J gave up 6 bases; unmatched junction bases: 12. The complete variable domain, with remaining parts taken from reference TRBV9 and TRBJ1-4, reads DSGVTQTPKHLITATGQRVTLRCSPRSGDLSVYWYQQSLDQGLQFLIQYYNGEERAKGNILERFSAQQFPDLHSELNLSSLELGDSALYFCASSPQGVRGDEKLFFGSGTQLSVL.

V is TRBV6-5 and J is TRBJ1-1; D gene uncertain. V lost 0 bases and J 1 base, leaving 6 bases between the germline ends. This CDR3 is built from 14 residues. The germline V gene has CDR1 MNHEY and CDR2 SVGAGI. The CDR3 reads CASSYSPGNTEAFF. For the CDR3, the DNA is TGTGCCAGCAGTTACTCACCGGGGAACACTGAAGCTTTCTTT.

This clone was recorded a few times. The V and J genes are TRBV28 and TRBJ1-6; TRBD1 matches 8 bases. V dropped 4 bases and J dropped 4; count of bases not matched to a gene: 6. In germline, CDR1 is MDHEN, CDR2 SYDVKM. The CDR3 is made up of 16 amino acids. The CDR3 here is CASSSQRQGYNSPLHF. CDR3 nucleotides: TGTGCCAGCAGTTCCCAAAGACAGGGGTATAATTCACCCCTCCACTTT.

The chain carries TRBV30 and TRBJ1-2; weak D call: TRBD1 (6 bases). Looked up from germline, CDR1 is GTSNPN and CDR2 is SVGIG (reference sequence). The CDR3 runs to 13 residues. The germline V and J ends were trimmed by 3 bases and 4 bases, with 12 bases remaining between them. CDR3 residues: CAWRVGGSYGYTF. The CDR3 nucleotides are TGTGCCTGGAGGGTAGGGGGTAGCTATGGCTACACCTTC.

The gene calls are TRBV6-1 and TRBJ2-7, with a tentative D call TRBD1 (5 bases). V dropped 2 bases and J dropped 0 bases, with 11 bases sitting between them. From germline, CDR1 is MNHNS and CDR2 SASEGT. This CDR3 region has 15 residues. CDR3 in DNA: TGTGCCAGCAGTGAACAGGGATACAGCTCCTACGAGCAGTACTTC. As protein: CASSEQGYSSYEQYF.

The rearrangement links TRBV7-2 to TRBJ2-2; 8 positions match TRBD2. The CDR3 loop spans 19 amino acids. CDR1 and CDR2 (germline): SGHTA, FQGNSA. Trimming took 4 bases from V and 0 from J; bases not matched to a gene: 13. CDR3: CASSSPRRASGSNTGELFF. Here the CDR3 DNA reads TGTGCCAGCAGCTCACCCCGGAGGGCTAGCGGGTCGAACACCGGGGAGCTGTTTTTT.

The CDR3: CASSLVGGHGELFF. The CDR3 coding sequence is TGTGCCAGCAGCTTGGTCGGCGGTCACGGGGAGCTGTTTTTT. V and J are TRBV5-6 and TRBJ2-2; D remains unclear. Germline V gene data show CDR1 as SGHDT and CDR2 as YYEEEE. The CDR3 contains 14 residues. The germline V and J ends were trimmed by 0 bases and 7 bases, with 10 bases remaining between them.

V usage is TRBV7-2 and J usage is TRBJ1-1; D unresolved. CDR1 and CDR2 (germline): SGHTA, FQGNSA. CDR3 size: 13 residues. The germline V and J ends were trimmed by 0 bases and 1 base, with 3 bases remaining between them. DNA for the CDR3: TGTGCCAGCAGCTTAGCGAGGAACACTGAAGCTTTCTTT. It codes for CASSLARNTEAFF.

The CDR3 region is CASSLQGVVDTQYF. In DNA, the CDR3 is TGCGCCAGCAGCCTACAGGGTGTTGTGGATACGCAGTATTTT. The J gene is TRBJ2-3, the V gene TRBV5-1; maybe TRBD1 (6 bases). CDR1 SGHRS and CDR2 YFSETQ come from the germline V gene. CDR3 length: 14 residues. V gave up 4 bases and J gave up 6 bases, with 15 bases separating them.

The V gene is TRBV4-1, the J gene TRBJ2-1; no firm D call. The V end was cut by 2 bases, the J end by 12 bases, with 11 bases between. CDR3 size: 12 residues. Germline values: CDR1 MGHRA, CDR2 YSYEKL. The CDR3 protein is CASSQLTVAQFF. The CDR3 DNA is TGCGCCAGCAGCCAACTAACAGTTGCGCAGTTCTTC.

This clone was counted a few times. This chain joins TRBV30 and TRBJ1-1; 8 bases fit TRBD1. Unmatched junction bases numbered 7, after V lost 3 bases and J lost 7 bases. This CDR3 is built from 13 residues. From germline, CDR1 is GTSNPN and CDR2 SVGIG (reference sequence). CDR3 protein: CAWRGGQDYEAFF. The CDR3 DNA is TGTGCCTGGAGGGGGGGACAGGACTATGAAGCTTTCTTT.

V and J are TRBV3-1 (or the pseudogene TRBV3-2) and TRBJ2-7; TRBD1 might be the D (5 bases). V was trimmed by 2 bases and J by 6 bases, leaving 8 bases between them. CDR3 length: 12 amino acids. Germline V gene sequence: CDR1 LGHDT, CDR2 YNNKEL (reference sequence). CDR3 amino acids: CASSQRTGEQYF. In nucleotides, the CDR3 is TGTGCCAGCAGCCAAAGAACAGGCGAGCAGTACTTC.

This clone was detected once. This chain links TRBV3-1 (or the pseudogene TRBV3-2) with TRBJ2-1; 8 positions match TRBD1. Germline CDR1 LGHDT, CDR2 YNNKEL (reference sequence). The CDR3 has 14 amino acids. With V trimmed by 3 bases and J by 6 bases, 4 bases remained unmatched. CDR3 sequence reads: CASSQLDRGNEQFF. The CDR3 bases are TGTGCCAGCAGCCAGCTTGACAGGGGCAATGAGCAGTTCTTC.

V is TRBV6-5 and J is TRBJ1-1, with 8 bases that match TRBD1. The CDR3 runs to 15 residues. V lost 6 bases, J lost 1 base, and 7 bases stayed unmatched. The V gene's germline CDR1 is MNHEY and CDR2 SVGAGI. Written as DNA, the CDR3 is TGTGCCAGCAGGAGGACAGGGACCGCGAACACTGAAGCTTTCTTT. Protein sequence: CASRRTGTANTEAFF.

The V gene is TRBV2, the J gene TRBJ2-7; 10 nucleotides line up with TRBD2. The CDR3 extends over 16 amino acids. With 5 bases clipped from V and 1 base from J, the junction kept 8 bases outside the gene matches. The germline gives CDR1 SNHLY, CDR2 FYNNEI. CDR3 nucleotides: TGTGCCAGCAGTCTTCTAGCGGGAGCCTTTTCCTACGAGCAGTACTTC. As protein: CASSLLAGAFSYEQYF. Full variable domain (missing parts from reference TRBV2 and TRBJ2-7): EPEVTQTPSHQVTQMGQEVILRCVPISNHLYFYWYRQILGQKVEFLVSFYNNEISEKSEIFDDQFSVERPDGSNFTLKIRSTKLEDSAMYFCASSLLAGAFSYEQYFGPGTRLTVT.

The rearrangement joins TRBV9 to TRBJ2-7; 12 nucleotides align to TRBD2. This CDR3 has 15 amino acids. The ends lost 7 bases at V and 7 bases at J; junction bases unmatched: 12. The germline V gene has CDR1 SGDLS and CDR2 YYNGEE. The CDR3 nucleotides read TGTGCCAGCGGTAGACTAGCGGGAGATCTGAGTGAGCAGTACTTC. Residues: CASGRLAGDLSEQYF.

The genes are TRBV14 and TRBJ2-2; the match to TRBD1 covers 7 bases. CDR3 length: 16 amino acids. V dropped 5 bases and J dropped 1; count of bases not matched to a gene: 7. The germline CDR1 and CDR2 sequences are SGHDN and FVKESK. CDR3 in DNA: TGTGCCAGCAGCGCACTGACAGGGTTGAACACCGGGGAGCTGTTTTTT. It translates to CASSALTGLNTGELFF.

In nucleotides, the CDR3 is TGTGCCAGCAGTGAGCCAGGGGGGTCGAACACTGAAGCTTTCTTT. Its translation: CASSEPGGSNTEAFF. The chain employs TRBV25-1 and TRBJ1-1, with 7 bases lining up with TRBD1. The CDR3 covers 15 residues. The V gene's germline CDR1 is MGHDK and CDR2 SYGVNS. Trimming at V came to 3 bases and at J to 1 base, leaving 5 bases not matched to a gene.

In this sample, this clone turned up a few times. The same CDR3 is also encoded by other DNA sequences in this sample. V usage is TRBV19 and J usage is TRBJ1-2, with D possibly matching TRBD1 (6 bases). V gave up 3 bases and J gave up 7 bases, with 15 bases separating them. CDR3 length equals 14 residues. Per the germline V gene, CDR1 is LNHDA and CDR2 is SQIVND (reference sequence). This CDR3 reads CASSITGGAGGYTF. In DNA form, the CDR3 reads TGTGCCAGTAGTATCACTGGGGGGGCCGGTGGCTACACCTTC.

This clone was observed once. V is TRBV19 and J is TRBJ1-1, with D maybe TRBD1 (6 bases). Germline values: CDR1 LNHDA, CDR2 SQIVND (reference sequence). Trimming pared 5 bases from V and 4 bases from J, leaving 26 bases between. CDR3 length: 18 amino acids. In DNA, the CDR3 is TGTGCCAGTAGTCCCGGACAGCGGGGATTGCTTTATACCACTGAAGCTTTCTTT. It codes for CASSPGQRGLLYTTEAFF.

This clone was seen more than once but under ten times. The chain couples TRBV5-1 to TRBJ1-4; D gene unclear. The germline V gene encodes CDR1 SGHRS and CDR2 YFSETQ. V was pared by 3 bases and J by 0 bases, with 9 bases between. The length of the CDR3 is 15 residues. CDR3 coding DNA: TGCGCCAGCAGCTCGTTGACTACAACTAATGAAAAACTGTTTTTT. It yields the protein CASSSLTTTNEKLFF. Full variable domain (remainder filled in from reference TRBV5-1 and TRBJ1-4): KAGVTQTPRYLIKTRGQQVTLSCSPISGHRSVSWYQQTPGQGLQFLFEYFSETQRNKGNFPGRFSGRQFSNSRSEMNVSTLELGDSALYLCASSSLTTTNEKLFFGSGTQLSVL.